The T cell receptor beta chain described here comes from a study of identical twins. This CDR3 comprises 14 residues. V was pared by 4 bases and J by 7 bases, with 16 bases between. General study results and limits: With monozygotic twins, out-of-frame TCR alpha sharing exceeded what models estimated. Fewer insertions characterized abundant cord blood beta clonotypes, whereas memory repertoires showed none.

Remarks on this clonotype: The antigen is not known.

Unique molecular identifiers were in the cDNA, with template-switch universal primer binding. From the 5' RACE reads, TCRdb called clonotypes with MiXCR, one entry per CDR3 protein. This table holds about 690,000 distinct CDR3 sequences, less than 25% found once. The same sample was also used in a study of T cells expressing NK-cell markers. As that report states: In sorted CD3+CD56+NKG2C+, CD3+CD56+NKG2C- and CD3+CD56-NKG2C+ T cells, TCR beta repertoires were obtained.

Sequencing was performed on PBMCs. This chain connects TRBV12-3 or TRBV12-4 to TRBJ1-1, with D possibly being TRBD1 (5 bases). This clonotype originated in a woman aged 18 to 35 in good health. The CDR3 is CASSSPPAGNEAFF. In DNA, the CDR3 is TGTGCCAGCAGTTCCCCCCCCGCAGGGAATGAAGCTTTCTTT.